This is a list of T cell receptor beta chains from one sample in a study of spatial heterogeneity in lung cancer. TCRdb fed the 5' RACE reads into MiXCR, producing one record per CDR3 protein. This sample has some 2,900 distinct CDR3 sequences; roughly 6.5% occur once, and the top ten carry roughly a tenth. Sequencing was performed on lung tumor tissue, taken at surgery. The receptor source for this set is a female donor with early-stage non-small cell lung cancer. Each CDR3 is given with its conserved first and last residue. D genes are given only for firm matches. Not every row has a clone size; where given, it reads once, few, many or a size class.

DNA | CDR3 | length | V | size | J | D
TGTGCCAGCAGCTTAGGTGGGGGAAGGGTCAATCAGCCCCAGCATTTT | CASSLGGGRVNQPQHF | 16 | TRBV7-9 | medium-sized | TRBJ1-5 | NA
TGTGCCAGCAGCCGGCAGGGACGGGCGTTTGGCTACACCTTC | CASSRQGRAFGYTF | 14 | TRBV7-8 | medium-sized | TRBJ1-2 | NA
TGCAGTGCTAGTACAGGGTCCACCGGGGAGCTGTTTTTT | CSASTGSTGELFF | 13 | TRBV20-1 | many | TRBJ2-2 | NA
TGTGCCAGCAGCGTAGACTGGCGGGGGGGCGATGAGCAGTTCTTC | CASSVDWRGGDEQFF | 15 | TRBV9 | medium-sized | TRBJ2-1 | TRBD2
TGTGCCAGCATTTCAACTAATGAAAAACTGTTTTTT | CASISTNEKLFF | 12 | TRBV28 | medium-sized | TRBJ1-4 | NA
TGTGCCACCCGGACTAGCGGGGGAGATACGCAGTATTTT | CATRTSGGDTQYF | 13 | TRBV28 | medium-sized | TRBJ2-3 | TRBD2
TGTGCCAGCAAATCACAGGGAAGAAAAAACTACGAGCAGTACTTC | CASKSQGRKNYEQYF | 15 | TRBV27 | medium-sized | TRBJ2-7 | NA
TGCAGTGCCACACTCGGAGTGCGAGCTGAAGCTTTCTTT | CSATLGVRAEAFF | 13 | TRBV20-1 | medium-sized | TRBJ1-1 | NA
TGTGCCAGCAGACAGCCGAACACCGGGGAGCTGTTTTTT | CASRQPNTGELFF | 13 | TRBV12-3/TRBV12-4 | few | TRBJ2-2 | NA
TGCGCCAGCAGCTTTGGGACTGATTATGGCTACACCTTC | CASSFGTDYGYTF | 13 | TRBV5-1 | medium-sized | TRBJ1-2 | NA
TGTGCCAGCAGTGAAAGACAGGGGGCCCACGAGCAGTACTTC | CASSERQGAHEQYF | 14 | TRBV12-3/TRBV12-4 | NA | TRBJ2-7 | TRBD1
TGCGCCAGCAGCTTGGACGGTTTTGCACACTATGGCTACACCTTC | CASSLDGFAHYGYTF | 15 | TRBV5-1 | many | TRBJ1-2 | NA
TGCGCCAGCAGCACCGCAGGGGGGCCTAGGGTGCAGTTCTTC | CASSTAGGPRVQFF | 14 | TRBV10-1 | NA | TRBJ2-1 | NA
TGTGCCAGCAGCCCGGGACTTAGCACAGATACGCAGTATTTT | CASSPGLSTDTQYF | 14 | TRBV25-1 | medium-sized | TRBJ2-3 | NA
TGTGCCAGCAGCTTAGCGCGGGACTTCAACAATGAGCAGTTCTTC | CASSLARDFNNEQFF | 15 | TRBV7-2 | few | TRBJ2-1 | NA
TGTGCCAGCAGCTTAGATCAAGAGACCCAGTACTTC | CASSLDQETQYF | 12 | TRBV7-2 | medium-sized | TRBJ2-5 | NA
TGTGCCAGCAGCATCGACTATGGCTACACCTTC | CASSIDYGYTF | 11 | TRBV7-2 | medium-sized | TRBJ1-2 | NA
TGTGCCAGCAGCTGGGGACTATTAACCGGGGAGCTGTTTTTT | CASSWGLLTGELFF | 14 | TRBV7-2 | NA | TRBJ2-2 | TRBD2
TGTGCCAGCAGTTTAAGAGGGCCGACGACCAAAAACATTCAGTACTTC | CASSLRGPTTKNIQYF | 16 | TRBV27 | medium-sized | TRBJ2-4 | NA
TGTGCCACCAGCCCGCGGGACAGGGACACCGGGGAGCTGTTTTTT | CATSPRDRDTGELFF | 15 | TRBV24-1 | NA | TRBJ2-2 | TRBD1
TGCGCCAGCAGCTTGCCTATCACAGGGAGTATGTTCTACAATGAGCAGTTCTTC | CASSLPITGSMFYNEQFF | 18 | TRBV5-1 | medium-sized | TRBJ2-1 | NA
TGTGCCAGCACCGACAGGGCTGGTCAGCCCCAGCATTTT | CASTDRAGQPQHF | 13 | TRBV6-2/TRBV6-3 | few | TRBJ1-5 | TRBD1
TGTGCCACCAGTGACCCAGGGGCAGGCGGCTCTGGGGCCAACGTCCTGACTTTC | CATSDPGAGGSGANVLTF | 18 | TRBV24-1 | NA | TRBJ2-6 | NA
TGTGCCATCAGTAAACAGGGGGCTGGCGAGCAGTACTTC | CAISKQGAGEQYF | 13 | TRBV10-3 | many | TRBJ2-7 | TRBD1
TGTGCCAGCAGTTCCCTTGGACTAGCGGGGGACAATGAGCAGTTCTTC | CASSSLGLAGDNEQFF | 16 | TRBV28 | NA | TRBJ2-1 | TRBD2
TGTGCCAGCAGCCAAGACCTAGCGGCGGGAAATCAAGAGACCCAGTACTTC | CASSQDLAAGNQETQYF | 17 | TRBV4-2 | medium-sized | TRBJ2-5 | TRBD2
TGTGCCAGCAGGGGTGGGGGGCTGCAAGAGACCCAGTACTTC | CASRGGGLQETQYF | 14 | TRBV27 | many | TRBJ2-5 | NA
TGTGCCAGCAGCTTAGCGGGGAGCACCGGGGAGCTGTTTTTT | CASSLAGSTGELFF | 14 | TRBV11-3 | medium-sized | TRBJ2-2 | NA
TGTGCCAGCAGCGTAGGCGTCCGACCGAGCGATGAGCAGTTCTTC | CASSVGVRPSDEQFF | 15 | TRBV9 | medium-sized | TRBJ2-1 | NA
TGTGCCAGCACCCCAATGTCCGGGGGCCGATACAATGAGCAGTTCTTC | CASTPMSGGRYNEQFF | 16 | TRBV16 | medium-sized | TRBJ2-1 | NA
TGTGCCATCAGATCGGCTAGCGGGGACCCCTCCTACGAGCAGTACTTC | CAIRSASGDPSYEQYF | 16 | TRBV10-3 | many | TRBJ2-7 | TRBD2
TGTGCCAGCAGCCAGGGACAGAACTATGGCTACACCTTC | CASSQGQNYGYTF | 13 | TRBV5-4 | NA | TRBJ1-2 | TRBD1
TGTGCCAGCAGCTTAAAGGGTTGGGGCAGACAAGAGACCCAGTACTTC | CASSLKGWGRQETQYF | 16 | TRBV7-6 | medium-sized | TRBJ2-5 | NA
TGTGCCAGCAGTTCATGGGGGACTACTAGCACAGATACACAGTATTTT | CASSSWGTTSTDTQYF | 16 | TRBV28 | medium-sized | TRBJ2-3 | TRBD2
TGCAGTGCTAGAGACGGGACCTTGCCCCAGCATTTT | CSARDGTLPQHF | 12 | TRBV20-1 | many | TRBJ1-5 | NA
TGCAGTGCTAGAGGTCCGGGACAGGGGGATGGCTACACCTTC | CSARGPGQGDGYTF | 14 | TRBV20-1 | medium-sized | TRBJ1-2 | TRBD1
TGTGCCATCAGCTTGGGCGGGCCCCCCTCTGGGGCCAACGTCCTGACTTTC | CAISLGGPPSGANVLTF | 17 | TRBV5-6 | medium-sized | TRBJ2-6 | NA
TGCGCCAGCAGCTCGACAGGGGAGGTGGGTCAGCCCCAGCATTTT | CASSSTGEVGQPQHF | 15 | TRBV5-1 | medium-sized | TRBJ1-5 | TRBD1